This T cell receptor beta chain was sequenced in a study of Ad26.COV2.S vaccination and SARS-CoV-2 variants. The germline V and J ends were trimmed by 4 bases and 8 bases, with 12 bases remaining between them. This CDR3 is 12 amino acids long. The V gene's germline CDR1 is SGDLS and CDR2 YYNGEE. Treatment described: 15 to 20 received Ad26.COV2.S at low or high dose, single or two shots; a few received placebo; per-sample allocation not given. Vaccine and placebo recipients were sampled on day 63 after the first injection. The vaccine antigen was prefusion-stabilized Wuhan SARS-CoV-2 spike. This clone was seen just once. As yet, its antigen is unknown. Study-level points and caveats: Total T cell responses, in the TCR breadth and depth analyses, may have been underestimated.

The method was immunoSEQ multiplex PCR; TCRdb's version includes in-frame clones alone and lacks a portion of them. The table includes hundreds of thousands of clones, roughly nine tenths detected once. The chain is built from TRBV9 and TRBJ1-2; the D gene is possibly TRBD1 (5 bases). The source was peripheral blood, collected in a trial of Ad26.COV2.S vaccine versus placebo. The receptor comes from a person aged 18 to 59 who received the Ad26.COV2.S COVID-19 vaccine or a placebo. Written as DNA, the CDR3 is TGTGCCAGCAGCCTCAGGGAATACGGCTACACCTTC. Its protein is CASSLREYGYTF.